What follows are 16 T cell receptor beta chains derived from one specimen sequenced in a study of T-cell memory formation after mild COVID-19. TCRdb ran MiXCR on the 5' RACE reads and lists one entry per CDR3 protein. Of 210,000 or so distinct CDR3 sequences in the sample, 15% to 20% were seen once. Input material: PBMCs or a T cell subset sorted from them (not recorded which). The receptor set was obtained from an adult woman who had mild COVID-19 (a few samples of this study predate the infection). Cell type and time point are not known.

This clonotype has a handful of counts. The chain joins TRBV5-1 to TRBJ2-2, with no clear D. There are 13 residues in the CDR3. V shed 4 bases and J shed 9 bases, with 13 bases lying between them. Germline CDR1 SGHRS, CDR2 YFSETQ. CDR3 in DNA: TGCGCCAGCAGCATCAGTGCACGCCGGGAGCTGTTTTTT. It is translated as CASSISARRELFF. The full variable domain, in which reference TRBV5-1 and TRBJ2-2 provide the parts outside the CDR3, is KAGVTQTPRYLIKTRGQQVTLSCSPISGHRSVSWYQQTPGQGLQFLFEYFSETQRNKGNFPGRFSGRQFSNSRSEMNVSTLELGDSALYLCASSISARRELFFGEGSRLTVL.

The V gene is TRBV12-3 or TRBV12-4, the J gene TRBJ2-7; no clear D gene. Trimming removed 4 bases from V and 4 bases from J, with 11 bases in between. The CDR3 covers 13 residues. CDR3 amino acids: CASSSRAEYEQYF. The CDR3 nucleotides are TGTGCCAGCAGTTCTAGGGCGGAGTACGAGCAGTACTTC.

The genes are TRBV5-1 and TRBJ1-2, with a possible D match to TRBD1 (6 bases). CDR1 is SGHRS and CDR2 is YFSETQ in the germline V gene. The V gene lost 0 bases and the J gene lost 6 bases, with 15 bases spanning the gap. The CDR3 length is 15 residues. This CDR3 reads CASSLDSGHTNGYTF. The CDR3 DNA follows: TGCGCCAGCAGCTTGGATTCGGGACATACTAATGGCTACACCTTC.

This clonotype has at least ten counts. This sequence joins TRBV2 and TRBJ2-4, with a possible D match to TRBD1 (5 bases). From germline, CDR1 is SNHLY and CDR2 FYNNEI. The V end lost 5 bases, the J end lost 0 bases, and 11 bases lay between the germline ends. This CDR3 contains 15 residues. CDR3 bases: TGTGCCAGCAGTTCTGACAGAGGAGCCAAAAACATTCAGTACTTC. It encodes CASSSDRGAKNIQYF.

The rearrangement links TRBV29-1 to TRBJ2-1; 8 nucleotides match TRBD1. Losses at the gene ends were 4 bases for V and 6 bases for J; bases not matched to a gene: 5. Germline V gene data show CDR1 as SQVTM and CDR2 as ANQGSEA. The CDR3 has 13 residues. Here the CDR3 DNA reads TGCAGCGTTGTCTGGGGGACAGGCAATGAGCAGTTCTTC. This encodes CSVVWGTGNEQFF.

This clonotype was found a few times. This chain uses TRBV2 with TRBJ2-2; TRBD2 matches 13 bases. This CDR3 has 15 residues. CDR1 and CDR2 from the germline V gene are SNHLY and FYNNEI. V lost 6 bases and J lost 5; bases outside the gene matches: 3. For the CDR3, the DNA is TGTGCCAGCAGAGGGGGACTAGCGGGAACCGGGGAGCTGTTTTTT. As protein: CASRGGLAGTGELFF.

The CDR3 DNA sequence: TGCAGTGCACGACAGGGGGGAACTGAAGCTTTCTTT. Protein: CSARQGGTEAFF. The chain carries TRBV20-1 and TRBJ1-1; 9 nucleotides agree with TRBD1. Germline CDR1 and CDR2: DFQATT and SNEGSKA (reference sequence). This CDR3 region has 12 residues. V lost 6 bases, J lost 5 bases, and 4 bases stayed unmatched.

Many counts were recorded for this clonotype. CDR3 coding DNA: TGTGCCAGCAGCCAAGATCTAGCGGGGGAAAGCACAGATACGCAGTATTTT. This encodes CASSQDLAGESTDTQYF. The chain links TRBV4-2 to TRBJ2-3; 10 bases agree with TRBD2. J was trimmed by 0 bases and V by 0 bases; bases with no gene match: 3. Germline CDR1 reads LGHNA; CDR2 reads YNFKEQ. The CDR3 has 17 amino acids.

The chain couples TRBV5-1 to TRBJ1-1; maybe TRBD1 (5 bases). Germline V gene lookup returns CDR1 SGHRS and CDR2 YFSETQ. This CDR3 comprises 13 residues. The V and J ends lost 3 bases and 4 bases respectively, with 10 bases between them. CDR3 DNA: TGCGCCAGCAGCTCCGGGGGTACCACTGAAGCTTTCTTT. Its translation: CASSSGGTTEAFF.

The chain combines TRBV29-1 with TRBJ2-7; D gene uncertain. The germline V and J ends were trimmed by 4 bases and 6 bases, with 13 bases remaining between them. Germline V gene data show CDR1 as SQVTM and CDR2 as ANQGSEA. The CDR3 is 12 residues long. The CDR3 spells CSVGREWGEQYF. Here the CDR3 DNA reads TGCAGCGTTGGTCGTGAGTGGGGCGAGCAGTACTTC.

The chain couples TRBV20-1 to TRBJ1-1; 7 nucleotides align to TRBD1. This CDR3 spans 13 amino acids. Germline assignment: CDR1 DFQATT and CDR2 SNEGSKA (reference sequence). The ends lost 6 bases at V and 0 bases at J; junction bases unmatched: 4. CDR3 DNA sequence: TGCAGTGCCCAGGGGGTACTGAACACTGAAGCTTTCTTT. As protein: CSAQGVLNTEAFF.

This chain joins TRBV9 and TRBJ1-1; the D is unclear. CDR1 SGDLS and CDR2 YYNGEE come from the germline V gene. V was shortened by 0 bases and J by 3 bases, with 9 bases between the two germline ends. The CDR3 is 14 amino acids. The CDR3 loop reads CASSVVGSDTEAFF. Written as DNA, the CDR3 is TGTGCCAGCAGCGTAGTGGGGTCAGACACTGAAGCTTTCTTT.

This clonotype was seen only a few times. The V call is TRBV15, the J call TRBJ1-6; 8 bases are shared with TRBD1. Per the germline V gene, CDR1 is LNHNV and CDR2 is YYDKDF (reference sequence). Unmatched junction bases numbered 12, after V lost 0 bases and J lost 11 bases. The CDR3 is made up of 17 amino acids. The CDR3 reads CATSRELTGEKRAPLHF. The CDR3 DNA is TGTGCCACCAGCAGAGAACTGACAGGGGAGAAAAGGGCACCCCTCCACTTT.

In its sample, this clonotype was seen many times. CDR3 DNA sequence: TGCGCCAGCAGCTTGGCCATATCGACACGGGGCTATGGCTACACCTTC. Protein: CASSLAISTRGYGYTF. The V call is TRBV5-1, the J call TRBJ1-2; D is unresolved. There are 16 residues in the CDR3. Deletions cut 0 bases from V and 4 bases from J, with 16 bases between. CDR1 is SGHRS, CDR2 YFSETQ, per germline.

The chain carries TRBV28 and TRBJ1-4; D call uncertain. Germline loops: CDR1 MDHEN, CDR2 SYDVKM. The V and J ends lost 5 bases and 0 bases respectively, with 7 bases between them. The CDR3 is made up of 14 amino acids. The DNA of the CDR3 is TGTGCCAGCAGTACTCTAGCAACTAATGAAAAACTGTTTTTT. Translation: CASSTLATNEKLFF.

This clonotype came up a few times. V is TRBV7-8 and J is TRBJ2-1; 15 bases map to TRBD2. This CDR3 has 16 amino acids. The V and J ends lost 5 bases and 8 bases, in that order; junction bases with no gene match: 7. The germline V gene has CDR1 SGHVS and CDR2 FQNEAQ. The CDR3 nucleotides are TGTGCCAGCAGCGCCGCCTGGACTAGCGGGAGGGATGAGCAGTTCTTC. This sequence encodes CASSAAWTSGRDEQFF. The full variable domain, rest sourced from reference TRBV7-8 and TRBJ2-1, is GAGVSQSPRYKVAKRGQDVALRCDPISGHVSLFWYQQALGQGPEFLTYFQNEAQLDKSGLPSDRFFAERPEGSVSTLKIQRTQQEDSAVYLCASSAAWTSGRDEQFFGPGTRLTVL.